The TCR beta chain under discussion was sequenced for a study of control samples from healthy donors and cancer patients. TCRdb keeps only in-frame clones here, not all; method: immunoSEQ multiplex PCR. The repertoire holds approximately 98,000 clones, about 80% seen once, with around 6.6% in the top ten. This clonotype was sampled from a man aged 18-30 years in good health. The sample taken for sequencing was blood.

The CDR3 is CASTTGRGDEQFF. The CDR3 DNA is TGCGCCAGCACTACTGGAAGGGGCGATGAGCAGTTCTTC. This chain joins TRBV5-1 and TRBJ2-1, with a possible D match to TRBD1 (5 bases). The CDR3 is 13 amino acids. Germline CDR1 SGHRS, CDR2 YFSETQ. Trimming shortened V by 6 bases and J by 8 bases, and 15 bases separated the two germline ends. Supplemented by reference TRBV5-1 and TRBJ2-1, the full variable domain reads KAGVTQTPRYLIKTRGQQVTLSCSPISGHRSVSWYQQTPGQGLQFLFEYFSETQRNKGNFPGRFSGRQFSNSRSEMNVSTLELGDSALYLCASTTGRGDEQFFGPGTRLTVL.